This T cell receptor (beta chain) is drawn from a study of blood T cells in healthy people across ages (dated by TCRdb to between 2014 and 2017). About the study as a whole: In model experiments, template switching captured roughly one uniquely barcoded TCR beta cDNA molecule for every two T cells. The study analyzed two additional independent replicas of 1 million unique cDNA reads from the same blood draw for two donors, one aged 18 to 30 and one aged 80 or older. To track age-related changes in TCR beta repertoire diversity, the study relied on deep sequencing normalized with unique cDNA molecular identifiers. Donors of different ages were randomly distributed across sequencing lanes to avoid experimental bias. The donors were split into four age groups: young (average around 16 years), middle-aged (39), aged (approximately 60) and long-lived (82). Summary of the overall study and its limitations: A strong correlation was found between observed TCR beta diversity and the percentage of naive T cells measured by flow cytometry. Total diversity estimates from one million sequenced T cells were considered lower bounds and underestimates. The CMV infection status of donors was not known, potentially confounding age-related changes in expanded clonotypes. Observed TCR beta diversity per million T cells fell roughly linearly with age, and a significant reduction was already apparent by age roughly 40. Compared with the aged group, the long-lived group had more naive CD4+ T cells, fewer expanded clones and increased TCR diversity, suggesting age selection. Bulk unsorted PBMC profiling prevented conclusive comparison of naive and antigen-experienced compartments.

Donors were around 37 systemically healthy Caucasian individuals from Russia aged 6 to 90 years. Around 10 milliliters of peripheral blood were collected from each donor into EDTA-treated Vacutainer tubes. PBMCs were isolated by Ficoll-Paque density-gradient centrifugation, with at least 7 million obtained per sample. Total RNA was extracted from PBMCs with Trizol reagent, with at least 6 micrograms obtained per sample. For every donor, flow cytometry on a PBMC aliquot measured the percentage of naive CD45RAhigh/CD27high T cells. The method was 5' RACE. TCRdb records Illumina HiSeq 2500 as the sequencer. A second PCR of about 6 to 12 cycles was run with a J-beta primer mix and a sample-barcoded 5' primer. A template-switch 5' adaptor carrying 12 random nucleotides introduced a unique molecular identifier onto each TCR beta cDNA molecule. Each sample yielded at least 3 million CDR3-containing paired-end reads. All of the RNA was converted into first-strand cDNA using the Mint cDNA synthesis kit, with a TRBC-specific oligonucleotide serving as the primer. After uracil-DNA glycosylase treatment, a first 18-cycle PCR used universal primers M1SS and BC2_uni_R on all cDNA. In the authors' own workflow: For normalization, 1 million high-quality reads, each with a distinct molecular identifier, were randomly selected from each sample. Reads with shared molecular identifiers were discarded instead of being binned into consensus sequences. MiTCR, run with a Q25 quality threshold and the strictest error-elimination algorithm, handled CDR3 identification, clonotype clustering and error correction. A nonparametric unseen species model with Euler transformation was used to estimate a lower bound on total TCR beta diversity. Using fastp trimming at Q25 and MiXCR clonotype assembly, TCRdb reanalyzed the public sequencing data and kept in-frame beta chains. Duplicate CDR3 protein sequences are folded into a single record with the most common DNA and genes. These V and J calls rely on TCRdb rather than the paper's analysis. The sample includes some 700,000 distinct CDR3 sequences, with roughly 45% observed a single time. The ten largest clonotypes hold around 20% of the sample.

This clonotype turned up a few times. Its antigen target is currently unknown. No much larger clone exists at a distance of one base, and base qualities are not known. The germline V gene encodes CDR1 SQVTM and CDR2 ANQGSEA. V was cut back by 7 bases and J by 0 bases, leaving a gap of 10 bases between them. Including cysteine and phenylalanine, the CDR3 has 12 amino acids. The only DNA kept is the CDR3, 36 bases in frame from the first base. The receptor chain draws on TRBV29-1 and TRBJ2-7; no D segment can be confidently identified. The clonotype originates from a woman in her sixties in good health. The sequencing input was blood. The DNA sequence reads TGCAGCGGGACCTTGGGCTCCTACGAGCAGTACTTC. Translated, this gives CSGTLGSYEQYF.